This T cell receptor beta chain emerged from a study of cytomegalovirus exposure and HLA in healthy donors. Regarding the study as a whole: In a later analysis, specific HLA alleles were associated with 15,000 to 20,000 TCR beta sequences at a 0.05 false discovery rate. According to reports, the classifier identified cytomegalovirus status with high specificity and sensitivity.

Details on this clone: The antigen remains unidentified.

The study ran its PCR with 60 Vbeta and 13 Jbeta primers. Original processing notes: Approximately 11 million of the 75 million to 95 million unique TCR beta chains counted in a later analysis were shared. Sequencing used immunoSEQ multiplex PCR; TCRdb keeps in-frame clones, though not all of them. V and J calls and clone size are those listed in that table; D and trimming were worked out from the DNA. The table has 150,000 to 200,000 clones, 65% to 85% seen once; the top ten hold around 3.1%. The source material was PBMCs. The TCR was taken from a woman aged 45-65 years in good health and CMV-seropositive.

CDR3 residues: CASSLDITGELFF. CDR3 DNA sequence: TGCGCCAGCAGCTTGGATATTACCGGGGAGCTGTTTTTT. This chain joins TRBV5-1 and TRBJ2-2; no clear D gene. The CDR3 sequence is 13 residues long. The germline V gene has CDR1 SGHRS and CDR2 YFSETQ. Trimming took 0 bases from V and 5 from J, leaving 5 bases between them.